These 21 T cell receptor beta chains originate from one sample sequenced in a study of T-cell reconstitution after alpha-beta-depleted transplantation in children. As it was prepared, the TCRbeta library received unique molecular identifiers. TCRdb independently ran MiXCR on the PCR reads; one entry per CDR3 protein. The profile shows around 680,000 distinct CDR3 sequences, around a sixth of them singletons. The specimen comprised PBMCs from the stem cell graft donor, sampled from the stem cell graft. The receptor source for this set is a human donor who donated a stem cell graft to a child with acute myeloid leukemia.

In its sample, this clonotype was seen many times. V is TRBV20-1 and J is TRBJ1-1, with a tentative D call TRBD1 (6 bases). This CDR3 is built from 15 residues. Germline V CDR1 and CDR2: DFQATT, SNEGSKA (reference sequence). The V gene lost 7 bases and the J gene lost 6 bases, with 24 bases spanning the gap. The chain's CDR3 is CSVNNRAQWGAEAFF. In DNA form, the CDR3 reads TGCAGTGTTAACAACAGGGCCCAGTGGGGAGCTGAAGCTTTCTTT.

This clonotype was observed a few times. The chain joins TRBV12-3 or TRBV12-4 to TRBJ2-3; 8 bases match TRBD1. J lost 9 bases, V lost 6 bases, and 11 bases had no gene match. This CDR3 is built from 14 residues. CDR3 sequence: CASSPDRDKRTQYF. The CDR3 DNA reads TGTGCCAGCAGCCCGGACAGGGATAAAAGGACGCAGTATTTT.

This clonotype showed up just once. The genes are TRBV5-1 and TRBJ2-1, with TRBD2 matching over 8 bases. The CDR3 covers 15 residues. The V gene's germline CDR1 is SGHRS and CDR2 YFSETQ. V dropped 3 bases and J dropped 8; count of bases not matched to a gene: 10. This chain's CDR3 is CASSSRGGGTDEQFF. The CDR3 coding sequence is TGCGCCAGCAGCTCCCGGGGGGGCGGTACCGATGAGCAGTTCTTC.

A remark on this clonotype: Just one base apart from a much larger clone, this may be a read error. This CDR3 is CASRKSFQGEQYF. The CDR3 nucleotides are TGTGCCAGCAGGAAGAGTTTCCAGGGCGAGCAGTACTTC. The chain couples TRBV7-2 to TRBJ2-7, with D possibly matching TRBD1 (5 bases). Trimming pared 6 bases from V and 6 bases from J, leaving 15 bases between. The CDR3 is 13 residues long. Germline-derived CDR1 and CDR2 are SGHTA and FQGNSA.

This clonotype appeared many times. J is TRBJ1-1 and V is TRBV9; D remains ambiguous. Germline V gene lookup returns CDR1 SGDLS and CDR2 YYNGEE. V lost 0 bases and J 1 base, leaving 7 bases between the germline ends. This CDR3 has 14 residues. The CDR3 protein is CASSVASRNTEAFF. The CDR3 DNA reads TGTGCCAGCAGCGTAGCTAGCCGGAACACTGAAGCTTTCTTT.

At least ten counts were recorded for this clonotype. DNA for the CDR3: TGCAGCGTTGGAGAACGGACAACAGATACGCAGTATTTT. This codes for CSVGERTTDTQYF. V usage is TRBV29-1 and J usage is TRBJ2-3; perhaps TRBD1 as D (5 bases). The germline CDR1 and CDR2 sequences are SQVTM and ANQGSEA. Between the trimmed V and J ends, which lost 4 bases and 3 bases, there was a span of 11 bases. The CDR3 extends over 13 amino acids.

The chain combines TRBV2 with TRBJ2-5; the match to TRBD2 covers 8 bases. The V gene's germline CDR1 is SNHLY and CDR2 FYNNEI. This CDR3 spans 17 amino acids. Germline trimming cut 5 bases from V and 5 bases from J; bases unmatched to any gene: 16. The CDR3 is CASSPGVAGSADETQYF. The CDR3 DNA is TGTGCCAGCAGTCCCGGGGTAGCGGGGTCCGCGGACGAGACCCAGTACTTC. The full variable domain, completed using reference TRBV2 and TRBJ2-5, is EPEVTQTPSHQVTQMGQEVILRCVPISNHLYFYWYRQILGQKVEFLVSFYNNEISEKSEIFDDQFSVERPDGSNFTLKIRSTKLEDSAMYFCASSPGVAGSADETQYFGPGTRLLVL.

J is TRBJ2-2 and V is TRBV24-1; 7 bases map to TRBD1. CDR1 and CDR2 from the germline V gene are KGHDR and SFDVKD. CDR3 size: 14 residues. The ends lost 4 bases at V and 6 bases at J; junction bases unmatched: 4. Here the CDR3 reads CATSDNRGPGELFF. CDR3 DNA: TGTGCCACCAGTGACAACAGGGGTCCCGGGGAGCTGTTTTTT.

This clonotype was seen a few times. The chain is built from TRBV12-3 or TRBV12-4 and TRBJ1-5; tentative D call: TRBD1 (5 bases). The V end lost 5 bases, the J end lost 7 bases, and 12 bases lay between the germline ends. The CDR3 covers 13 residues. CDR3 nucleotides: TGTGCCAGCAGTCTTAGGGGATTCCAGCCCCAGCATTTT. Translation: CASSLRGFQPQHF.

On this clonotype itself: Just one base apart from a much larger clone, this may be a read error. CDR3 coding DNA: TGCAGCGTTGTAGGAATGCAGGATGGGAGCACAGATACGCAGTATTTT. It codes for CSVVGMQDGSTDTQYF. V is TRBV29-1 and J is TRBJ2-3; no definite D call. V lost 4 bases to trimming and J lost 0 bases, with 17 bases between them. Germline V gene sequence: CDR1 SQVTM, CDR2 ANQGSEA. The CDR3 covers 16 residues.

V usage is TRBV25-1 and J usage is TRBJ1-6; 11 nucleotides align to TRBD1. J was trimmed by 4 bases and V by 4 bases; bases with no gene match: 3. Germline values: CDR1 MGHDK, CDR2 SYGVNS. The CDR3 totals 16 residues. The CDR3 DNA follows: TGTGCCAGCAGTGCGGGACAGGGGGTTTATAATTCACCCCTCCACTTT. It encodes CASSAGQGVYNSPLHF.

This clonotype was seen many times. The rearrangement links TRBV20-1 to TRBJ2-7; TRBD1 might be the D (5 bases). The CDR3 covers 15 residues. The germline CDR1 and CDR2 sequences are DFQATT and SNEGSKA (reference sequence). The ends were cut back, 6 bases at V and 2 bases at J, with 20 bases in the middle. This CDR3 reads CSARPPGQLTYEQYF. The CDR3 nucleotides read TGCAGTGCACGGCCCCCAGGACAACTCACCTACGAGCAGTACTTC.

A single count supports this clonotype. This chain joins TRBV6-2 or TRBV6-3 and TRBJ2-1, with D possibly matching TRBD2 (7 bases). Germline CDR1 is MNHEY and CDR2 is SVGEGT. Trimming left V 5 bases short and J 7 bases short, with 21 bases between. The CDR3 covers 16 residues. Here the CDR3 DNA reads TGTGCCAGCAGTCCCTGGGGGTGGGGGGGCCAGAATGAGCAGTTCTTC. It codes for CASSPWGWGGQNEQFF.

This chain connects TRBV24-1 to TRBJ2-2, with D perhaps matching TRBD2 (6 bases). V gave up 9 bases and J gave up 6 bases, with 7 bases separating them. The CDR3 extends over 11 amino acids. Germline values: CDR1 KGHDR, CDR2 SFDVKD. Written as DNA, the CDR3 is TGTGCCACCCGGGGGTCCGGGGAGCTGTTTTTT. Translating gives CATRGSGELFF.

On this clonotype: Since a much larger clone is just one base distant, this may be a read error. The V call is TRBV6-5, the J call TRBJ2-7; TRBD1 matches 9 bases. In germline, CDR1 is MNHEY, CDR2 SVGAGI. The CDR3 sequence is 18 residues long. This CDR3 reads CASSSLPPGQGYSYEPYF. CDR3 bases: TGTGCCAGCAGTTCCCTGCCCCCGGGACAGGGTTACTCCTACGAGCCGTACTTC.

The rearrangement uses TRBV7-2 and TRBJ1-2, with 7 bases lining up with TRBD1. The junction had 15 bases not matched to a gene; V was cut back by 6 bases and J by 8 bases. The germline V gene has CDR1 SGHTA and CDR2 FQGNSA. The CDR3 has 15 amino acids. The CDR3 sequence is CASREIAGTEGGYTF. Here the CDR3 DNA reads TGTGCCAGCAGGGAGATTGCCGGGACAGAAGGGGGCTACACCTTC.

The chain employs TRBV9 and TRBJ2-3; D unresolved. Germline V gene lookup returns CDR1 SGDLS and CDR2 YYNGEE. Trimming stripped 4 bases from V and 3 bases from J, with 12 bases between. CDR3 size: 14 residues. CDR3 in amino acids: CASSPRGLTDTQYF. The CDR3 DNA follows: TGTGCCAGCAGCCCCCGAGGTTTGACAGATACGCAGTATTTT.

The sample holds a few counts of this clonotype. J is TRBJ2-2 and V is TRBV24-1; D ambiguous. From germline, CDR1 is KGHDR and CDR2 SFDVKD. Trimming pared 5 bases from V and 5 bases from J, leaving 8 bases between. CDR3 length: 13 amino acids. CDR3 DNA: TGTGCCACCAGTGTAGAGAGGACCGGGGAGCTGTTTTTT. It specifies CATSVERTGELFF.

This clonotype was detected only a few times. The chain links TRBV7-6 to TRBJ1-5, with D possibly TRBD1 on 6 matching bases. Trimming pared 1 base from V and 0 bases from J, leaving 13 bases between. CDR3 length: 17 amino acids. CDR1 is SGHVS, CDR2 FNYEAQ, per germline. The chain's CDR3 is CASSLGAGVYSNQPQHF. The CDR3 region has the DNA TGTGCCAGCAGCTTAGGCGCAGGGGTGTATAGCAATCAGCCCCAGCATTTT.

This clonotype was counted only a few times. The CDR3 DNA follows: TGTGCCAGCAGTTACGGACAGGGGAGCTCCTACAATGAGCAGTTCTTC. Translated, it gives CASSYGQGSSYNEQFF. The chain is built from TRBV6-5 and TRBJ2-1; 9 bases fit TRBD1. The germline V gene encodes CDR1 MNHEY and CDR2 SVGAGI. The CDR3 contains 16 residues. The V and J ends lost 2 bases and 0 bases, in that order; junction bases with no gene match: 2.

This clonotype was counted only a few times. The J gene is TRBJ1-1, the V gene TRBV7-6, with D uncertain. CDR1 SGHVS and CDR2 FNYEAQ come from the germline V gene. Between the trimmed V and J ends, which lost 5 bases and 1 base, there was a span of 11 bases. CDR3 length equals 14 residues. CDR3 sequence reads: CASSPRWGNTEAFF. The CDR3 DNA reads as TGTGCCAGCAGCCCAAGGTGGGGGAACACTGAAGCTTTCTTT.